This T cell receptor beta chain was sequenced during a study of cytomegalovirus exposure and HLA in healthy donors. PCR employed 60 Vbeta and 13 Jbeta primers. Data came from immunoSEQ multiplex PCR; TCRdb stores just in-frame clones and leaves some out. The table shows nearly 110,000 clones, with about 70% occurring only once. This clone was recorded once. The CDR3 spans 16 residues. Deletions cut 0 bases from V and 0 bases from J, with 9 bases between. Germline V CDR1 and CDR2: SGHRS, YFSETQ. Sequencing was carried out using PBMCs. The sequence came from a boy between 5 and 17 years old in good health and CMV-seronegative. The chain links TRBV5-1 to TRBJ2-2; D possibly corresponds to TRBD1 (6 bases). CDR3 loop: CASSLGGLANTGELFF. The CDR3 nucleotides are TGCGCCAGCAGCTTGGGGGGGCTCGCGAACACCGGGGAGCTGTTTTTT.